This T cell receptor (beta chain) was recorded in a study of CD8 T cells in Susac syndrome (dated by TCRdb to between 2018 and 2021). Study-wide context: Of the Susac syndrome patients who were sequenced, six had clinically active disease and eight were in clinical remission. At blood withdrawal, Susac syndrome patients were therapy-naive, treated with corticosteroids (with IVIg additionally given to some), or treated with IVIg alone. Repertoire sequencing was used to test whether CD8+ T cell activation and differentiation in Susac syndrome was antigen driven.

Peripheral blood CD8+ and CD4+ T cells from healthy donors, Susac syndrome patients and multiple sclerosis patients were profiled using high-throughput TCR beta sequencing. The Susac syndrome patients fulfilled recently defined diagnostic criteria for either definite or probable disease. Bulk CD8+ and CD4+ T cells were purified magnetically by negative isolation, whereas CD8+ TEMRA cells were enriched by FACS. Blood was collected in EDTA tubes and processed within 24 hours, with PBMCs isolated through density gradient centrifugation. PBMCs intended for TCR sequencing were cryopreserved in liquid nitrogen and were subsequently thawed in a 37 degrees C water bath. The sorted or isolated CD4+, CD8+ and CD8+ TEMRA cells had a purity of 90% or higher. On this clonotype: Its antigen target is currently unknown. Base qualities were left out, and no much larger clone turns up one base away.

V lost 5 bases and J lost 7 bases; the stretch between them is 15 bases long. Reading from cysteine to phenylalanine, the CDR3 counts 15 amino acids. Only CDR3 DNA is held: 45 bases, read in frame from base 1. According to the germline V gene (reference sequence), CDR1 reads SEHNR and CDR2 reads FQNEAQ. The full study reports these points: The TCR sequencing and HLA analysis was acknowledged to have included a relatively small number of individuals. The CD4+ T cell repertoire of patients with Susac syndrome showed no detectable clonal expansion.

RNA was extracted with the RNeasy kit and about 0.45 to 1 ug was reverse transcribed using random hexamers. The immunoSEQ multiplex PCR assay, which covers 54 Vbeta and 13 Jbeta segments, was used to amplify TCR beta CDR3 regions. To correct PCR amplification bias, a synthetic template baseline was used for both primer optimization and computational correction. The paper's data handling went like this. Reads were annotated to V, D and J genes per IMGT and analyzed with immunoSEQ Analyzer, keeping only productive sequences. Clonality was computed as one minus Shannon entropy normalized by log2 of the number of productive unique sequences. For each patient and control, public and private clones were evaluated within the 100 most prevalent clones. A clone was defined as Susac-specific if it was absent from the healthy and MS cohorts, from 950 to 1,300 published viral clones and from other ImmuneACCESS disease sequences. Starting from the raw public reads, TCRdb applied fastp trimming at Q25, assembled clones with MiXCR and retained in-frame beta chains. Identical CDR3 protein sequences are pooled into one entry, listed with their most common genes and DNA. The V and J calls were not made by the authors but by TCRdb's processing. The sample data list some 150,000 distinct CDR3 sequences, and approximately 95% of these were observed just once. Roughly 0.16% of the sample rests with the top ten.

The chain links TRBV7-9 with TRBJ1-6, and perhaps TRBD1 as D gene, on 6 matching bases. The sample comprised CD4+ T cells from PBMCs. The sequence was collected from a human donor with Susac syndrome. CDR3 sequence: CASSTVGGANSPLHF. In nucleotide form, the sequence is TGTGCCAGCAGCACCGTCGGGGGGGCAAATTCACCCCTCCACTTT.